One sample yielded the 9 T cell receptor beta chains listed below, sequenced in a study of control samples from healthy donors and cancer patients. Sequencing was performed with immunoSEQ multiplex PCR; in TCRdb, only in-frame clones are kept and a portion is missing. The sample has tens of thousands of clones, under 95% seen once. The sample consisted of PBMCs. Every receptor here comes from a woman in her thirties or forties with lung cancer.

The chain combines TRBV27 with TRBJ2-7, with TRBD2 matching over 13 bases. The germline gives CDR1 MNHEY, CDR2 SMNVEV (reference sequence). The CDR3 consists of 15 residues. The V segment lost 2 bases and the J segment 3 bases; nucleotides outside the gene matches: 1. The CDR3 here is CASSLGTSGVYEQYF. The CDR3 nucleotides read TGTGCCAGCAGTTTAGGGACTAGCGGGGTCTACGAGCAGTACTTC.

This clone has just one count. The chain combines TRBV5-1 with TRBJ1-6, with TRBD1 identical over 9 bases. This CDR3 region has 15 residues. V trimming: 3 bases; J trimming: 9 bases; junction bases outside the gene matches: 7. Per germline, CDR1 SGHRS and CDR2 YFSETQ. The CDR3 DNA sequence: TGCGCCAGCAGCTGGACAGGGGAGGAATTTTCACCCCTCCACTTT. The encoded protein is CASSWTGEEFSPLHF.

This clone has a handful of counts. The V gene is TRBV6-1, the J gene TRBJ1-5, with D uncertain. The CDR3 covers 13 residues. The V gene's germline CDR1 is MNHNS and CDR2 SASEGT. The ends were cut back, 3 bases at V and 11 bases at J, with 14 bases in the middle. The CDR3 region is CASSDRISATQHF. In DNA form, the CDR3 reads TGTGCCAGCAGTGACAGAATATCAGCGACCCAGCATTTT.

CDR3 region: CASSQGLTGEAFF. The CDR3 DNA is TGCGCCAGCAGCCAGGGGTTGACAGGGGAAGCTTTCTTT. The chain links TRBV4-1 to TRBJ1-1, with 7 bases identical to TRBD1. Per germline, CDR1 MGHRA and CDR2 YSYEKL. The CDR3 loop spans 13 amino acids. With 3 bases clipped from V and 8 bases from J, the junction kept 6 bases outside the gene matches.

This sequence joins TRBV6-5 and TRBJ1-2, with D possibly TRBD1 on 6 matching bases. Trimming took off 9 bases at V and 8 bases at J, with 22 bases between the two ends. CDR1 is MNHEY and CDR2 is SVGAGI in the germline V gene. The CDR3 loop spans 14 amino acids. The CDR3, as DNA: TGTGCCAGTTGCGAGGGGGGCCAATCGCGGGGCTACACCTTC. This encodes CASCEGGQSRGYTF.

The V and J genes are TRBV9 and TRBJ2-5, with D possibly matching TRBD1 (6 bases). Trimming cost V 3 bases and J 5 bases, with 20 bases left between them. The CDR3 totals 16 residues. In germline, CDR1 is SGDLS, CDR2 YYNGEE. CDR3 nucleotide sequence: TGTGCCAGCAGCGCAAACAGGGTTTTGACTTCGGAGACCCAGTACTTC. Its translation: CASSANRVLTSETQYF.

Here the CDR3 reads CASSQDTDSNQPQHF. DNA of the CDR3: TGCGCCAGCAGCCAAGACACCGATAGCAATCAGCCCCAGCATTTT. The rearrangement joins TRBV4-1 to TRBJ1-5; no clear D. The CDR3 consists of 15 residues. Germline lookup yields CDR1 MGHRA and CDR2 YSYEKL. V was pared by 0 bases and J by 0 bases, with 6 bases between.

This chain connects TRBV6-4 to TRBJ2-3, with 7 nucleotides matching TRBD2. Germline values: CDR1 MRHNA, CDR2 SNTAGT. This CDR3 region has 13 residues. The J segment lost 2 bases and the V segment lost 5 bases, leaving 1 base of the junction unmatched. The CDR3 sequence: CASSSGDTDTQYF. CDR3 nucleotides: TGTGCCAGCAGTAGCGGGGACACAGATACGCAGTATTTT.

This chain links TRBV12-5 with TRBJ1-1; the D gene is possibly TRBD1 (5 bases). The V gene's germline CDR1 is LGHNT and CDR2 FRNRAP. V was trimmed by 0 bases and J by 7 bases, leaving 21 bases between them. The CDR3 runs 17 residues. The CDR3 DNA sequence: TGTGCTAGTGGTTTGGTACCGGGGGTAGCCAAATTTCTTGAAGCTTTCTTT. As protein: CASGLVPGVAKFLEAFF. The full variable domain, with the rest looked up from reference TRBV12-5 and TRBJ1-1, is DARVTQTPRHKVTEMGQEVTMRCQPILGHNTVFWYRQTMMQGLELLAYFRNRAPLDDSGMPKDRFSAEMPDATLATLKIQPSEPRDSAVYFCASGLVPGVAKFLEAFFGQGTRLTVV.